The present TCR beta chain was sequenced within a study of long-term antiretroviral therapy in people with HIV. The run of the v3.0 immunoSEQ assay was at survey level. The table came from immunoSEQ multiplex PCR; TCRdb's copy has only in-frame clones and leaves some out. The data contain 20,000 or so clones, 79% of them seen just once; the ten biggest clones take up roughly 6.7%. The CDR3 has 18 amino acids. With 3 bases removed from V and 4 bases from J, the gap between germline ends came to 24 bases. CDR1 is MDHEN, CDR2 SYDVKM, per germline. Treatment for every participant with HIV took place in the United States. To note about this clone: Its antigen is unidentified.

Findings and caveats of the study: Clones expanded before ART dominated the repertoire at all time points. An increase in diversity followed ART, yet levels stayed below transplant donor controls.

The TCR originated in a man aged 18 to 29 with HIV. The source was unsorted PBMCs, collected at the start of antiretroviral therapy, before treatment. The rearrangement links TRBV28 to TRBJ1-1, with a possible D match to TRBD1 (5 bases). The CDR3 DNA follows: TGTGCCAGCAGTTTCGCTCCGGGGACTCCTACCGGGGGCACTGAAGCTTTCTTT. It is translated as CASSFAPGTPTGGTEAFF.